Shown below are 5 T cell receptor beta chains from a single sample sequenced in a study of CD8 T cells in Susac syndrome. RNA, at roughly 0.45 to 1 ug, was reverse transcribed with random hexamers. TCRdb passed the immunoSEQ multiplex PCR reads through MiXCR, listing each CDR3 protein once. The table records approximately 100,000 distinct CDR3 sequences, roughly 90% of them present only once. Sequencing was carried out using CD8+ T cells from PBMCs. The receptors derive from a human donor in good health.

Concerning this clonotype itself: No DNA is shown, since the ends of the CDR3 on it are uncertain; the CDR3 is the one TCRdb lists. V gene TRBV7-5 combines with J gene TRBJ2-3. TRBV7-5 is designated a pseudogene. From its first to its last residue, the CDR3 has 13 amino acids. CDR3 in amino acids: CISVSEATDTQYF.

The chain has TRBV5-1 and TRBJ2-7; D tentatively fits TRBD1 or TRBD2 (5 bases each). Germline assignment: CDR1 SGHRS and CDR2 YFSETQ. This CDR3 has 19 residues. Trimming pared 3 bases from V and 3 bases from J, leaving 28 bases between. The CDR3 sequence: CASSSTILRPGTGHYEQYF. As DNA, the CDR3 is TGCGCCAGCAGCTCAACGATACTCCGGCCCGGGACGGGGCACTACGAGCAGTACTTC.

The V gene is TRBV29-1, the J gene TRBJ2-6, with D unresolved. This CDR3 spans 16 amino acids. V lost 5 bases and J 2 bases, leaving 16 bases between the germline ends. CDR1 is SQVTM and CDR2 is ANQGSEA in the germline V gene. As DNA, the CDR3 is TGCAGCGTTCCTTCTAACTTACCTCCTGGGGCCAACGTCCTGACTTTC. Translated, it gives CSVPSNLPPGANVLTF.

The chain carries TRBV19 and TRBJ2-5, with 7 bases identical to TRBD1. The CDR3 extends over 14 amino acids. V was clipped by 10 bases and J by 1 base; unmatched bases: 9. Germline V gene sequence: CDR1 LNHDA, CDR2 SQIVND (reference sequence). The CDR3 DNA sequence: TGTGCCACCTCCAGGACAGGCCTCCAAGAGACCCAGTACTTC. Protein: CATSRTGLQETQYF.

The chain has TRBV20-1 and TRBJ2-3; 14 nucleotides align to TRBD2. The CDR3 has 16 amino acids. V shed 8 bases and J 4 bases; nucleotides not matched to a gene: 11. Per germline, CDR1 DFQATT and CDR2 SNEGSKA (reference sequence). The chain's CDR3 is CSLGGLAGEGSDTQYF. The CDR3 DNA sequence: TGCAGTCTTGGGGGACTAGCGGGGGAAGGGTCAGATACGCAGTATTTT.